The sample holds many counts of the clone carrying this T cell receptor (beta chain). Its target is not known. The data derive from a study of regulatory T cells in long-lasting Graves disease. General study results and limits: Peripheral blood was the sole material, not thyroid tissue. For persistent Graves' patients, TCR diversity was lower than for newly diagnosed ones. Segments TRBV28, TRBJ1-2 and TRBJ2-5 showed preferential usage in persistent disease.

The CDR3 is 15 residues long. J gave up 1 base and V 5 bases, and 5 bases lay outside the gene matches. The germline gives CDR1 SGHTA, CDR2 FQGTGA. The time point was: newly diagnosed GD, antithyroid drugs for less than 3 months. Preparation of the TCR library used RNA extracted from PBMCs. Combining iRepertoire HTBI primers with Arm-PCR of CDR3 regions, the authors built TCR beta libraries. MiXCR, applied by TCRdb to the multiplex PCR reads, yields one record per CDR3 protein. The sample contains about 240,000 distinct CDR3 sequences, 20% to 25% of which appear only once. V is TRBV7-3 and J is TRBJ2-1; 7 bases are a match to TRBD1. The sequence was obtained from a female donor with Graves disease. The specimen was peripheral blood mononuclear cells (PBMCs), collected at new diagnosis, from a patient treated with antithyroid drugs. CDR3 amino acids: CASSRDSQSYNEQFF. The CDR3 nucleotides read TGTGCCAGCAGCCGGGACAGCCAATCCTACAATGAGCAGTTCTTC.